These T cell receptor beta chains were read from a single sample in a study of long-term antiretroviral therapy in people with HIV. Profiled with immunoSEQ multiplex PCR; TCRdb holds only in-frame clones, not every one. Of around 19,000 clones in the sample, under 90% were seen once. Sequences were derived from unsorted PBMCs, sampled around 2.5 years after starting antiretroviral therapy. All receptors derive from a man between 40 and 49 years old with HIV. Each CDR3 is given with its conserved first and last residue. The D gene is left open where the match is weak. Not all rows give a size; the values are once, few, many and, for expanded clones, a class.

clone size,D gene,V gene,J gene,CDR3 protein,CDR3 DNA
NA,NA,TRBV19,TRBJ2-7,CASSIDLSEQYF,TGTGCCAGTAGTATAGACCTCTCCGAGCAGTACTTC
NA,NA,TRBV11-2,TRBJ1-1,CASSRRAGMNTEAFF,TGTGCCAGCAGCCGTCGGGCGGGAATGAACACTGAAGCTTTCTTT
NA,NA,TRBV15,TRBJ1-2,CATSRDGGHTVGGYTF,TGTGCCACCAGCAGAGATGGGGGGCATACGGTTGGGGGCTACACCTTC
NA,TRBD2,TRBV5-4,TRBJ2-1,CASSLRDASGLRDEQFF,TGTGCCAGCAGCTTAAGGGATGCTAGCGGGCTTAGGGATGAGCAGTTCTTC
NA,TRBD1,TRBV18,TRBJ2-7,CASSPNAGTGNSYEQYF,TGTGCCAGCTCACCGAACGCCGGGACAGGGAATTCCTACGAGCAGTACTTC
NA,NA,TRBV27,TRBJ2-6,CASSPGLGANVLTF,TGTGCCAGCAGTCCAGGGTTGGGGGCCAACGTCCTGACTTTC
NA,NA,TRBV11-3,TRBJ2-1,CASSLGTREQFF,TGTGCCAGCAGCTTAGGAACCCGGGAGCAGTTCTTC
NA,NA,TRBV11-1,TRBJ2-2,CASSLEGGNAGELFF,TGTGCCAGCAGTCTCGAGGGCGGGAACGCCGGGGAGCTGTTTTTT
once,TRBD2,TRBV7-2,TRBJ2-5,CASSLAAAGGLETQYF,TGTGCCAGCAGCTTAGCAGCCGCGGGGGGGCTAGAGACCCAGTACTTC
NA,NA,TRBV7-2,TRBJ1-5,CASSLVWGEGQPQHF,TGTGCCAGCAGCTTAGTTTGGGGGGAAGGTCAGCCCCAGCATTTT
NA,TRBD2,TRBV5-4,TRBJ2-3,CASSSGLAGGRGSTDTQYF,TGTGCCAGCAGCTCCGGACTAGCGGGAGGCCGTGGAAGCACAGATACGCAGTATTTT
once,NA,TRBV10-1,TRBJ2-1,CASTPGTGSYEQFF,TGCGCCAGCACCCCCGGAACAGGGTCCTATGAGCAGTTCTTC
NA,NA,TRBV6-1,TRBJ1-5,CASSEVSQTQPQHF,TGTGCCAGCAGTGAAGTAAGTCAGACGCAGCCCCAGCATTTT
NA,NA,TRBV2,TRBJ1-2,CASLLRDYTF,TGTGCCAGCCTCTTGAGGGACTACACCTTC
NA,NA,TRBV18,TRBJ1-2,CASRTGTYGGYTF,TGTGCCAGCCGAACGGGGACCTATGGCGGCTACACCTTC
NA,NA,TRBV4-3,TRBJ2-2,CASSQEGRSGELFF,TGCGCCAGCAGCCAAGAGGGGCGGAGCGGGGAGCTGTTTTTT
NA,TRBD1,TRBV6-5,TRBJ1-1,CASSFPGQGTEAFF,TGTGCCAGCAGTTTTCCGGGACAGGGCACTGAAGCTTTCTTT
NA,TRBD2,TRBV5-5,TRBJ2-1,CASSNWGLAGNEQFF,TGTGCCAGCTCAAACTGGGGGCTAGCGGGAAATGAGCAGTTCTTC
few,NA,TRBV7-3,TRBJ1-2,CASSLDPGRYGYTF,TGTGCCAGCAGCTTAGATCCAGGGCGCTATGGCTACACCTTC
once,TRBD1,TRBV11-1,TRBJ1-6,CASSLGTGGADSPLHF,TGTGCCAGCAGCTTAGGGACAGGGGGCGCGGATTCACCCCTCCACTTT
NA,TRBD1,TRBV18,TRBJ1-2,CASSLGQGYVSGGYTF,TGTGCCAGCTCATTGGGACAGGGGTATGTTTCGGGAGGCTACACCTTC
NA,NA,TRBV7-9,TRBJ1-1,CASSPRGKRGAFF,TGTGCCAGCAGCCCGCGGGGCAAGCGTGGCGCTTTCTTT
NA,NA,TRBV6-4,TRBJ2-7,CASTSQRHEQYF,TGTGCCAGCACCTCACAGCGCCACGAGCAGTACTTC
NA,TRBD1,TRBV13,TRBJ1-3,CASSKRTGMSDTIYF,TGTGCCAGCAGCAAGAGGACAGGGATGAGTGACACCATATATTTT
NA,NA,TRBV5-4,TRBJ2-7,CASTQTGNEQYF,TGTGCCAGCACCCAGACTGGTAACGAGCAGTACTTC
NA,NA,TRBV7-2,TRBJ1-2,CASSLYQEGIWGYTF,TGTGCCAGCAGCTTATACCAGGAAGGGATATGGGGCTACACCTTC
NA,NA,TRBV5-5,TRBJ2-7,CASSLEGPISYVDEQYF,TGTGCCAGCAGCTTGGAAGGTCCAATTAGTTACGTCGACGAGCAGTACTTC
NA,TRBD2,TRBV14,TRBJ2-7,CASSWGLAAQYF,TGTGCCAGCAGCTGGGGACTAGCGGCTCAGTACTTC
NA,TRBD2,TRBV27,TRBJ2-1,CASGKAGNNEQFF,TGTGCCAGCGGTAAAGCGGGAAACAATGAGCAGTTCTTC
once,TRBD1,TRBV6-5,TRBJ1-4,CASSYTWQGADEKLFF,TGTGCCAGCAGTTACACCTGGCAGGGGGCGGATGAAAAACTGTTTTTT
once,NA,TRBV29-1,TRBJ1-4,CSVGGGAGNEKLFF,TGCAGCGTTGGGGGGGGCGCGGGGAATGAAAAACTGTTTTTT
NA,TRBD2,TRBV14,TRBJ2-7,CASSQGLAGLYEQYF,TGTGCCAGCAGCCAAGGTCTAGCGGGACTCTACGAGCAGTACTTC
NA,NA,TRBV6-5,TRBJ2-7,CASSRTSTYEQYF,TGTGCCAGCAGTCGGACATCCACCTACGAGCAGTACTTC
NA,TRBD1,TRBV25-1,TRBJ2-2,CASSEFQGENTGELFF,TGTGCCAGCAGTGAATTTCAGGGGGAGAACACCGGGGAGCTGTTTTTT
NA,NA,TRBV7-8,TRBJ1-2,CASSSVGWQANYGYTF,TGTGCCAGCAGCTCCGTCGGGTGGCAGGCTAACTATGGCTACACCTTC
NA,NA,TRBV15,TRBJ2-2,CATSRANTGELFF,TGTGCCACCAGCAGGGCCAACACCGGGGAGCTGTTTTTT
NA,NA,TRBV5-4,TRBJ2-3,CASSSKLWGPSTDTQYF,TGTGCCAGCAGCTCAAAACTGTGGGGACCTAGCACAGATACGCAGTATTTT
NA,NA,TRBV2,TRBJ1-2,CASSKRTANYGYTF,TGTGCCAGCAGTAAAAGGACAGCGAACTATGGCTACACCTTC
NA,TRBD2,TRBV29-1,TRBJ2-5,CSVETGGTQYF,TGCAGCGTTGAAACGGGAGGGACCCAGTACTTC